The 29 T cell receptor beta chains given below trace back to one sample, sequenced in a study of technical replicates of blood from a few donors. TCRdb keeps only in-frame clones here, not all; method: immunoSEQ multiplex PCR. The sample shows approximately 89,000 clones, about 94% of them seen only once. Sequenced: T cells isolated from PBMCs. The receptors come from a human donor in good health.

This chain links TRBV30 with TRBJ2-7; maybe TRBD1 (6 bases). Germline CDR1 is GTSNPN and CDR2 is SVGIG (reference sequence). V was cut by 0 bases and J by 7 bases, with 7 bases left in between. There are 11 residues in the CDR3. The CDR3 DNA reads as TGTGCCTGGAGTGTAGGGGGAGAGCAGTACTTC. Amino acids: CAWSVGGEQYF. The full variable domain, rest sourced from reference TRBV30 and TRBJ2-7, is SQTIHQWPATLVQPVGSPLSLECTVEGTSNPNLYWYRQAAGRGLQLLFYSVGIGQISSEVPQNLSASRPQDRQFILSSKKLLLSDSGFYLCAWSVGGEQYFGPGTRLTVT.

The table lists this clone with a count of one. The J gene is TRBJ1-5, the V gene TRBV12-5; 7 bases are a match to TRBD1. In germline, CDR1 is LGHNT, CDR2 FRNRAP. The CDR3 loop spans 18 amino acids. V trimming: 0 bases; J trimming: 4 bases; junction bases outside the gene matches: 12. The CDR3 DNA is TGTGCTAGTGGTTTGGTAGGACGTGAGACAGGGAGGAATCAGCCCCAGCATTTT. It codes for CASGLVGRETGRNQPQHF.

The CDR3 DNA follows: TGTGCCAGCAGCTTAGTGGGGGGAGAGACCCAGTACTTC. It codes for CASSLVGGETQYF. The V gene is TRBV7-9, the J gene TRBJ2-5, with D possibly being TRBD2 (6 bases). The germline V gene encodes CDR1 SEHNR and CDR2 FQNEAQ (reference sequence). The CDR3 runs 13 residues. V lost 1 base, J lost 4 bases, and 7 bases lay in between.

This rearrangement joins TRBV5-4 to TRBJ1-1; D possibly corresponds to TRBD1 (6 bases). Germline CDR1 SGHNT, CDR2 YYREEE (reference sequence). This CDR3 comprises 15 residues. V lost 4 bases, J lost 1 base, and 14 bases lay in between. CDR3 sequence: CASSPRGGGNTEAFF. CDR3 bases: TGTGCCAGCAGCCCCAGGGGAGGGGGGAACACTGAAGCTTTCTTT. Together with reference TRBV5-4 and TRBJ1-1, the CDR3 gives the full variable domain: ETGVTQSPTHLIKTRGQQVTLRCSSQSGHNTVSWYQQALGQGPQFIFQYYREEENGRGNFPPRFSGLQFPNYSSELNVNALELDDSALYLCASSPRGGGNTEAFFGQGTRLTVV.

The chain recombines TRBV2 with TRBJ1-4; the match to TRBD1 covers 9 bases. In germline, CDR1 is SNHLY, CDR2 FYNNEI. There are 14 residues in the CDR3. The junction had 9 bases not matched to a gene; V was cut back by 10 bases and J by 6 bases. The DNA for the CDR3 is TGTGCCACGACAGGGGACAGGGACGATGAAAAACTGTTTTTT. It specifies CATTGDRDDEKLFF.

CDR3 in DNA: TGTGCCAGCAGCTTGAAGGCGGGGGGCTATGGCTACACCTTC. This translates into CASSLKAGGYGYTF. The rearrangement links TRBV11-2 to TRBJ1-2; TRBD1 is a possible D gene (5 bases). Per germline, CDR1 SGHAT and CDR2 FQNNGV. The germline V and J ends were trimmed by 3 bases and 4 bases, with 12 bases remaining between them. The CDR3 runs to 14 residues.

This chain connects TRBV5-6 to TRBJ1-5, with 8 bases fitting TRBD1. V shed 4 bases, J shed 0 bases, and the junction held 12 bases outside the gene matches. CDR3 length: 18 amino acids. Per germline, CDR1 SGHDT and CDR2 YYEEEE. The CDR3 reads CASSTTGTGVYSNQPQHF. CDR3 in DNA: TGTGCCAGCAGCACGACCGGGACAGGCGTATATAGCAATCAGCCCCAGCATTTT.

The V call is TRBV28, the J call TRBJ2-7; D uncertain. Germline assignment: CDR1 MDHEN and CDR2 SYDVKM. The CDR3 extends over 13 amino acids. V was cut by 4 bases and J by 6 bases, with 13 bases left in between. CDR3 bases: TGTGCCAGCAGTTACTCATTTGGGCGCGAGCAGTACTTC. Protein: CASSYSFGREQYF.

The chain recombines TRBV15 with TRBJ2-1; D gene unclear. Germline lookup yields CDR1 LNHNV and CDR2 YYDKDF (reference sequence). This CDR3 spans 16 amino acids. The germline V and J ends were trimmed by 0 bases and 5 bases, with 14 bases remaining between them. DNA for the CDR3: TGTGCCACCAGCAGAGATTCGTATTACTTAGACAATGAGCAGTTCTTC. Its protein is CATSRDSYYLDNEQFF.

The chain is built from TRBV11-3 and TRBJ1-4, with D perhaps matching TRBD1 (5 bases). CDR1 is SGHNT, CDR2 YENEEA, per germline. The V end was cut by 0 bases, the J end by 5 bases, with 16 bases between. The CDR3 is 17 amino acids. CDR3 sequence reads: CASSLESVGGRNEKLFF. The CDR3 DNA is TGTGCCAGCAGCTTAGAATCCGTGGGGGGAAGGAATGAAAAACTGTTTTTT.

The chain carries TRBV6-5 and TRBJ1-5; 8 bases agree with TRBD1. Germline V lookup: CDR1 MNHEY, CDR2 SVGAGI. The length of the CDR3 is 16 residues. V was clipped by 4 bases and J by 8 bases; unmatched bases: 13. This CDR3 is CASSLGRTGKMEPQHF. Written as DNA, the CDR3 is TGTGCCAGCAGTTTGGGCCGGACAGGGAAAATGGAGCCCCAGCATTTT.

This clone was seen just once. The V and J genes are TRBV28 and TRBJ1-2; no clear D. The CDR3 has 12 amino acids. Trimming pared 7 bases from V and 4 bases from J, leaving 10 bases between. Looked up from germline, CDR1 is MDHEN and CDR2 is SYDVKM. The CDR3: CASMRAGYGYTF. For the CDR3, the DNA is TGTGCCAGCATGAGGGCGGGCTATGGCTACACCTTC.

This chain connects TRBV10-3 to TRBJ1-2; 7 bases map to TRBD1. J lost 6 bases, V lost 4 bases, and 14 bases had no gene match. The CDR3 consists of 16 residues. The germline V gene encodes CDR1 ENHRY and CDR2 SYGVKD. This chain's CDR3 is CAISGSAGGTRDGYTF. The CDR3 region has the DNA TGTGCCATCAGTGGGTCGGCAGGGGGTACGCGTGATGGCTACACCTTC.

The chain has TRBV6-6 and TRBJ1-2, with D unclear. Germline V CDR1 and CDR2: MNHNY, SVGAGI (reference sequence). Trimming cost V 7 bases and J 1 base, with 16 bases left between them. The CDR3 has 15 residues. CDR3 DNA: TGTGCCAGCACCGGAGGGATCATTGATAACTATGGCTACACCTTC. This translates into CASTGGIIDNYGYTF.

This chain joins TRBV4-1 and TRBJ2-7, with 9 bases fitting TRBD1. The CDR3 length is 16 residues. Per the germline V gene, CDR1 is MGHRA and CDR2 is YSYEKL. The trim removed 1 base at V and 1 base at J, leaving 5 bases unmatched. CDR3 protein: CASSQVGQGASYEQYF. The CDR3 DNA reads TGCGCCAGCAGCCAAGTGGGACAGGGTGCGTCCTACGAGCAGTACTTC.

The rearrangement uses TRBV30 and TRBJ2-5; no clear D. Looked up from germline, CDR1 is GTSNPN and CDR2 is SVGIG (reference sequence). This CDR3 contains 13 residues. Trimming took off 0 bases at V and 2 bases at J, with 7 bases between the two ends. CDR3 bases: TGTGCCTGGAGTGTACAGACACAAGAGACCCAGTACTTC. Residues: CAWSVQTQETQYF.

The CDR3 nucleotides are TGTGCCAGCAGCTTAGACGGACTAGCCAGTTTTTATTACGAGCAGTACTTC. Its translation is CASSLDGLASFYYEQYF. This chain joins TRBV11-2 and TRBJ2-7, with 8 bases matching TRBD2. The CDR3 consists of 17 residues. V lost 0 bases and J lost 4; bases outside the gene matches: 11. The germline gives CDR1 SGHAT, CDR2 FQNNGV.

This chain uses TRBV6-5 with TRBJ2-2; 8 positions match TRBD2. In germline, CDR1 is MNHEY, CDR2 SVGAGI. The CDR3 has 16 amino acids. The trim removed 3 bases at V and 2 bases at J, leaving 5 bases unmatched. In DNA form, the CDR3 reads TGTGCCAGCAGTTATGGGCTAGCGGGCAACACCGGGGAGCTGTTTTTT. As protein: CASSYGLAGNTGELFF.

The rearrangement links TRBV6-1 to TRBJ2-5; D is undetermined. The J call may be incorrect, as the DNA end agrees better with TRBJ2-7. There are 12 residues in the CDR3. CDR1 MNHNS and CDR2 SASEGT come from the germline V gene. In DNA form, the CDR3 reads TGTGCCAGCTTTGTGTCATCCTACGAGCAGTACTTC. Amino acids: CASFVSSYEQYF.

The chain carries TRBV11-2 and TRBJ2-5, with D perhaps matching TRBD1 (5 bases). V shed 0 bases and J shed 7 bases, with 12 bases lying between them. Looked up from germline, CDR1 is SGHAT and CDR2 is FQNNGV. CDR3 size: 14 residues. The CDR3 nucleotides read TGTGCCAGCAGCTTAGAAGGGGCCCTAGGGACCCAGTACTTC. It translates to CASSLEGALGTQYF.

Remarks on this clone: A read error may produce the germline difference seen at one junction end. The chain links TRBV28 to TRBJ2-7; D is unclear. The CDR3 has 13 residues. CDR1 is MDHEN and CDR2 is SYDVKM in the germline V gene. The CDR3, as DNA: TGTGCCAGCAGTTTATATTGGGCCACAGCCTCAGACTTC. It encodes CASSLYWATASDF.

The DNA of the CDR3 is TGCGCCAGCAGCCAGCTTCAGGATAACAATGAGCAGTTCTTC. Translated: CASSQLQDNNEQFF. The J gene is TRBJ2-1, the V gene TRBV4-1; D remains ambiguous. CDR3 length: 14 residues. From germline, CDR1 is MGHRA and CDR2 YSYEKL. V dropped 3 bases and J dropped 5 bases, with 11 bases sitting between them.

The chain recombines TRBV30 with TRBJ1-1; 8 nucleotides line up with TRBD1. This CDR3 spans 13 amino acids. V gave up 5 bases and J gave up 4 bases; unmatched junction bases: 6. Per the germline V gene, CDR1 is GTSNPN and CDR2 is SVGIG (reference sequence). The CDR3 sequence is CAWPDRAVTEAFF. CDR3 in DNA: TGTGCCTGGCCGGACAGGGCGGTCACTGAAGCTTTCTTT.

V is TRBV5-1 and J is TRBJ2-7; D might be TRBD1 (6 bases). The germline V gene has CDR1 SGHRS and CDR2 YFSETQ. There are 13 residues in the CDR3. Deletions cut 5 bases from V and 2 bases from J, with 11 bases between. The DNA of the CDR3 is TGCGCCAGCAGACATGGACAGCCCTACGAGCAGTACTTC. Encoded protein: CASRHGQPYEQYF. The full variable domain, its missing parts supplied by reference TRBV5-1 and TRBJ2-7, is KAGVTQTPRYLIKTRGQQVTLSCSPISGHRSVSWYQQTPGQGLQFLFEYFSETQRNKGNFPGRFSGRQFSNSRSEMNVSTLELGDSALYLCASRHGQPYEQYFGPGTRLTVT.

The chain couples TRBV11-2 to TRBJ2-1, with D possibly TRBD2 on 7 matching bases. The germline CDR1 and CDR2 sequences are SGHAT and FQNNGV. The CDR3 runs 15 residues. V was pared by 8 bases and J by 10 bases, with 24 bases between. CDR3 sequence reads: CASFPRGGPRGEQFF. The CDR3 DNA is TGTGCCAGCTTCCCAAGGGGGGGGCCTCGGGGGGAGCAGTTCTTC.

The chain is built from TRBV5-4 and TRBJ2-1, with D perhaps matching TRBD2 (6 bases). This CDR3 contains 15 residues. CDR1 and CDR2 (germline): SGHNT, YYREEE (reference sequence). Trimming removed 5 bases from V and 0 bases from J, with 12 bases in between. As DNA, the CDR3 is TGTGCCAGCAGTGGGCGGGAAAGCTCCTACAATGAGCAGTTCTTC. It yields the protein CASSGRESSYNEQFF.

The gene calls are TRBV2 and TRBJ1-2; D not resolved. Deletions cut 6 bases from V and 4 bases from J, with 9 bases between. CDR1 is SNHLY, CDR2 FYNNEI, per germline. This CDR3 is built from 12 residues. CDR3 DNA sequence: TGTGCCAGCAGCGTAACAGCCTATGGCTACACCTTC. Protein sequence: CASSVTAYGYTF.

The rearrangement uses TRBV4-1 and TRBJ2-7, with D unclear. The CDR3 totals 12 residues. Germline CDR1 is MGHRA and CDR2 is YSYEKL. Trimming pared 2 bases from V and 2 bases from J, leaving 4 bases between. CDR3 sequence (DNA): TGCGCCAGCAGCCAAACAACCTACGAGCAGTACTTC. Residues: CASSQTTYEQYF.

The genes are TRBV11-2 and TRBJ2-5; 8 bases match TRBD2. Losses at the gene ends were 0 bases for V and 3 bases for J; bases not matched to a gene: 9. The CDR3 length is 17 residues. Per the germline V gene, CDR1 is SGHAT and CDR2 is FQNNGV. The CDR3 nucleotides read TGTGCCAGCAGCTTAGATCCGGGGGGGGGACCAGAAGAGACCCAGTACTTC. This gives the protein CASSLDPGGGPEETQYF. The full variable domain, in which reference TRBV11-2 and TRBJ2-5 provide the parts outside the CDR3, is EAGVAQSPRYKIIEKRQSVAFWCNPISGHATLYWYQQILGQGPKLLIQFQNNGVVDDSQLPKDRFSAERLKGVDSTLKIQPAKLEDSAVYLCASSLDPGGGPEETQYFGPGTRLLVL.